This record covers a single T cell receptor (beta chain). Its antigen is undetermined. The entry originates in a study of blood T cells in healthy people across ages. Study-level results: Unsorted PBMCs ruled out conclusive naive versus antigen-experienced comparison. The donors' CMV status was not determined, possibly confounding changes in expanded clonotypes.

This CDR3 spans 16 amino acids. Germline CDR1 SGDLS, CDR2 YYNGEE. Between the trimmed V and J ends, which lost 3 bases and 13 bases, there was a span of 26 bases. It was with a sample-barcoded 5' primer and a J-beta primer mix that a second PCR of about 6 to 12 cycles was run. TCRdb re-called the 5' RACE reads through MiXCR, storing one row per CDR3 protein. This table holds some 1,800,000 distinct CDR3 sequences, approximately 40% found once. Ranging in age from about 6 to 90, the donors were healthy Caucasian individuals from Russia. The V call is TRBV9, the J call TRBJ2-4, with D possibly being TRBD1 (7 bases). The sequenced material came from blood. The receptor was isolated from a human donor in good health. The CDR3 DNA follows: TGTGCCAGCAGCGGGAGGGACAGCCAGTTCCACAATGAGCAGTACTTC. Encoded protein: CASSGRDSQFHNEQYF.